This entry features one T cell receptor (beta chain) sequence. Its antigen is currently not known. The CDR3 spans 14 residues, from the cysteine through the phenylalanine. The coding DNA is unavailable. Reading the germline V gene gives CDR1 SQVTM and CDR2 ANQGSEA. This specimen comes from a study of CXCR3-negative and CXCR3-positive naive CD8 T cells (dated by TCRdb to between 2018 and 2020). Study-wide context: In total, approximately 140 million TRB reads were obtained, which works out to roughly 1.5 +/- 0.3 million reads per library. Diversity and physicochemical repertoire analyses were performed on around ten donors pooled from two independent experiments. Naive subsets from roughly 5 donors and memory cells from 3 donors were included in the TRBV-TRBJ cluster analysis. What the research found in general, with its limitations: Comparably high repertoire diversity was found in both naive subsets, whereas much lower repertoire diversity was found in memory CD8+ T cells. Naive CXCR3-negative and CXCR3-positive cells from the same donor showed similar TRBV-TRBJ usage, whereas memory cells showed distinct patterns. Because surface CD5, which is linked to self-reactivity in mice, was comparable between the naive subsets, TCR interaction strength was also inferred from the physicochemical properties of TRB CDR3s. Freshly isolated PBMCs were used for most assays because CXCR3 expression went down partially after cryopreservation. TRB CDR3s from CXCR3-positive naive cells showed higher hydrophobicity (lower Kidera factor 4), lower energy, and higher strength and volume indices than CXCR3-negative naive cells.

The run used a NextSeq 550. The Human TCR Profiling Kit (MiLaboratory) was used to make UMI-labeled 5' RACE TRB cDNA libraries. cDNA synthesis used the entire amount of extracted RNA, and PCR amplification then used the entire amount of cDNA produced. Libraries were prepared in parallel using an identical number of PCR cycles. The original methods were these. MIGEC and MiXCR extracted about 50,000 +/- 10,000 unique UMI-labeled TRB cDNA molecules per library, requiring at least two reads per UMI. On average, about 40,000 +/- 10,000 functional in-frame TRB CDR3 nucleotide clonotypes lacking stop codons were found per library. Diversity metrics, including normalized Shannon-Wiener and Chao1, were computed in VDJtools after downsampling to 5000 UMI-labeled TRB molecules per sample. Clonotype-size-weighted physicochemical properties of the central five CDR3 residues (interaction energy, strength, volume and Kidera factor 4) were computed in VDJtools. With the reads reprocessed by TCRdb, a single entry stands for each CDR3 protein sequence and no DNA is reported. It is TCRdb's table, rather than the study itself, that gives the V and J calls and clone size. The sample has over 100,000 distinct CDR3 sequences on record. 0.41% of the sample is taken by the ten largest.

Each CD8+ T cell subset was flow-sorted in triplicate, and 300,000 or so cells per subset were placed directly into RLT lysis buffer. To keep memory contaminants out, a stringent definition of naive CD8+ T cells was applied: CD45RO-CCR7+CD27+CD95-. Using standard density gradient centrifugation, peripheral blood mononuclear cells were isolated from buffy coats. Naive CXCR3-negative and CXCR3-positive CD8+ T cells were flow-sorted on a FACSAria III. Total RNA was extracted from sorted cells using an RNeasy Mini Kit. The TCR sequence derives from a human donor in good health. Some clones in this sample may be carry-over from other donors' samples. The chain was built from TRBV29-1 and TRBJ2-7. Sample: naive CXCR3+ CD8+ T cells from blood. The cell subset or site label on this specimen signifies: CD45RO-CCR7+CD27+CD95- naive CD8+ T cells expressing CXCR3 (TNR3+). The CDR3 here reads CSVVGRTNNYEQYF.